This T cell receptor beta chain appears in the sequencing data of a study of liver allograft versus peripheral blood T cells. For the study at large: The authors compared T cell receptor repertoires in transplanted livers with recipients' peripheral blood repertoires. General study findings and limits: Liver allograft and peripheral blood T cell receptor repertoires reportedly differed.

Using its own MiXCR run on the reads, TCRdb lists one record per CDR3 protein. The repertoire has about 6,600 distinct CDR3 sequences, 15% to 20% of them found once; the top ten carry roughly 7.5%. This clonotype was detected many times. Its antigen is not known. The germline V gene has CDR1 MNHNY and CDR2 SVGAGI (reference sequence). The CDR3 spans 16 residues. V was trimmed by 2 bases and J by 2 bases, leaving 16 bases between them. The chain links TRBV6-6 to TRBJ2-7; possible D gene TRBD2, 7 bases. The clonotype was recovered from a human patient who had a liver transplant. Some T cells could come from the graft donor. The CDR3 reads CASSYKAGAQTYEQYF. The CDR3 nucleotides read TGTGCCAGCAGTTACAAGGCGGGGGCGCAAACCTACGAGCAGTACTTC.